Following are 2 T cell receptor beta chains from one sample sequenced in a study of identical twins. TCRdb independently ran MiXCR on the 5' RACE reads; one entry per CDR3 protein. This sample has around 370,000 distinct CDR3 sequences, with approximately 9.1% found just once. Material for sequencing was naive T cells sorted from blood. The receptor source for this set is a woman aged 50 to 60 in good health.

This clonotype has at least ten counts. The J gene is TRBJ1-1, the V gene TRBV7-9; D may be TRBD1 (5 bases). The CDR3 is 14 amino acids. Per germline, CDR1 SEHNR and CDR2 FQNEAQ (reference sequence). The V gene lost 6 bases and the J gene lost 3 bases, with 14 bases spanning the gap. The CDR3 region has the DNA TGTGCCAGCAGAGGGACCCGCGGGGACACTGAAGCTTTCTTT. It yields the protein CASRGTRGDTEAFF.

At least ten counts were recorded for this clonotype. CDR3: CASSFWALSGNTIYF. CDR3 DNA: TGTGCCAGCAGTTTCTGGGCCCTCTCTGGAAACACCATATATTTT. The rearrangement uses TRBV12-3 or TRBV12-4 and TRBJ1-3; no clear D gene. The CDR3 length is 15 residues. Trimming took off 3 bases at V and 0 bases at J, with 9 bases between the two ends.